The source of this TCR beta chain is a study of sequential checkpoint blockade in melanoma. Looked up from germline, CDR1 is MNHGY and CDR2 is SAAAGT. Trimming took off 6 bases at V and 3 bases at J, with 12 bases between the two ends. The CDR3 runs to 13 residues. Stated treatment: randomized to nivolumab then ipilimumab (arm A) or the reverse (arm B). Clones were sequenced by immunoSEQ multiplex PCR, and TCRdb holds only the in-frame ones, with some missing. The sample shows about 9,600 clones, approximately 25% of them seen only once. Sequences were derived from tumor tissue (inferred from file names), sampled from a patient given nivolumab and ipilimumab in sequence. The chain carries TRBV6-8 and TRBJ2-7; D is uncertain. This TCR was sampled from a human donor with melanoma. The CDR3 spells CASRLIQRYEQYF. The CDR3 DNA follows: TGTGCCAGCAGATTGATACAGCGCTACGAGCAGTACTTC.